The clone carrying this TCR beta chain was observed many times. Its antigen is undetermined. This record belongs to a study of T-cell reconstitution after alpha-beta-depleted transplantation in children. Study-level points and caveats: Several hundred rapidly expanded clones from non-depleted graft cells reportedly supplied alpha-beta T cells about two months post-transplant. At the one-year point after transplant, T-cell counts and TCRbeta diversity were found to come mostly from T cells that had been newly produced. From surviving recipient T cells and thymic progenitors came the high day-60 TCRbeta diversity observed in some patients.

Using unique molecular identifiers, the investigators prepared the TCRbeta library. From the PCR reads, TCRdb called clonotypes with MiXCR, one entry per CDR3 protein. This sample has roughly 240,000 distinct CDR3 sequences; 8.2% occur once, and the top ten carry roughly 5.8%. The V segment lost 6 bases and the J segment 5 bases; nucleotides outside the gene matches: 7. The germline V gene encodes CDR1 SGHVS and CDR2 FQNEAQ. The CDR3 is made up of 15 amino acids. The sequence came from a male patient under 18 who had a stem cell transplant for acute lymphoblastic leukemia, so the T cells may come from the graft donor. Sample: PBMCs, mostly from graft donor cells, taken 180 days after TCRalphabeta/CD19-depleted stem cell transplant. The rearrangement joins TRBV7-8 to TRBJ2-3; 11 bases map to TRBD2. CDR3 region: CASSSLAGGLDTQYF. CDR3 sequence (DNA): TGTGCCAGCAGTTCCCTAGCGGGGGGTCTAGATACGCAGTATTTT.